This T cell receptor beta chain was documented in a study of blood T cell repertoires in COVID-19. In the study overall: Sample material is recorded as cDNA or gDNA derived from T cells, B-cell-depleted T cells, or PBMCs.

Participants, roughly 18 to 90 years old, spanned 25 or so US areas. Participants' own reports of clinical history determined their cohort assignment. This CDR3 spans 14 amino acids. J gave up 9 bases and V 2 bases, and 8 bases lay outside the gene matches. Germline V lookup: CDR1 GTSNPN, CDR2 SVGIG (reference sequence). In the authors' workflow: Amplification of reference gene primers was used by the study to estimate nucleated cell counts. Assay used: immunoSEQ multiplex PCR; TCRdb lists only in-frame clones, some missing. That table gives V, J and clone size, and the DNA gave D and trimming. Among 200,000 to 250,000 clones listed, roughly 85% were seen once.

V and J are TRBV30 and TRBJ2-3, with 10 bases that match TRBD2. Sequencing was carried out using PBMCs or T cells enriched from blood (not recorded which). The origin of this receptor is a woman between 40 and 55 years old with acute COVID-19. The CDR3 coding sequence is TGTGCCTGGAGTACGGGTAGCGGGGGGTTAACGCAGTATTTT. Its protein product is CAWSTGSGGLTQYF.